There are many counts of the clone carrying this T cell receptor beta chain. The antigen is not known. This specimen comes from a study of neurological immune-mediated disorders. General study results and limits: No clinical or MRI feature was associated with the multiple sclerosis repertoire cluster. When the repertoires were grouped phylogenetically, those of 18 of the 34 multiple sclerosis patients came together in a single cluster of related CDR3 sequences, which points to a possible repertoire-level signature.

Via MiXCR, TCRdb re-called the 5' RACE reads, giving one row per CDR3 protein. The sample gives 40,000 to 60,000 distinct CDR3 sequences, 3% to 4% of which show up once; more than 5% is in the top ten. In germline, CDR1 is SGDLS, CDR2 YYNGEE. The CDR3 is 17 residues long. The junction had 12 bases not matched to a gene; V was cut back by 3 bases and J by 1 base. The chain is built from TRBV9 and TRBJ1-2; TRBD1 agrees at 7 bases. The clonotype originates from a man in his forties or fifties with multiple sclerosis. The sequenced sample was PBMCs. This chain's CDR3 is CASSENGRTGLNYGYTF. DNA for the CDR3: TGTGCCAGCAGCGAGAATGGAAGGACAGGCCTTAACTATGGCTACACCTTC.